The sequence of this T cell receptor beta chain was determined in a study of blood T cells in healthy people across ages. Study-wide results and limits: Strong correlation was found linking TCR beta diversity to naive T cell percentage.

Next came a second PCR, run for about 6 to 11 cycles, which used a sample-barcoded 5' primer along with a J-beta primer mix. From the 5' RACE reads, TCRdb called clonotypes with MiXCR, one entry per CDR3 protein. The table lists 1.5 million to 2 million distinct CDR3 sequences, less than 50% of them singletons. Concerning this clonotype itself: Its antigen is undetermined.

V lost 1 base to trimming and J lost 1 base, with 7 bases between them. This CDR3 is built from 13 residues. The germline V gene encodes CDR1 DFQATT and CDR2 SNEGSKA (reference sequence). Each donor's blood draw was approximately 10 milliliters of peripheral blood. This TCR was sampled from a woman aged 40 to 49 in good health. The chain carries TRBV20-1 and TRBJ2-5; the D is unclear. The sequenced material came from blood. CDR3 sequence (DNA): TGCAGTGCTAGAGTGGTGGTCCAAGAGACCCAGTACTTC. Protein: CSARVVVQETQYF.